These 23 T cell receptor beta chains were sequenced from one sample in a study of blood T cell repertoires in COVID-19. Some clones are missing from TCRdb's copy, which holds only in-frame ones; the method was immunoSEQ multiplex PCR. The repertoire includes about 150,000 clones, roughly 84% of them detected once, and less than 10% sits in the top ten. The sample comprised peripheral blood. The source is a woman in her sixties or seventies with COVID-19, enrolled during active disease.

The V call is TRBV7-8, the J call TRBJ1-1; weak D call: TRBD1 (5 bases). Germline CDR1 SGHVS, CDR2 FQNEAQ. The CDR3 loop spans 13 amino acids. Trimming shortened V by 8 bases and J by 1 base, and 11 bases separated the two germline ends. For the CDR3, the DNA is TGTGCCAGCTCCGGGACTCCGAACACTGAAGCTTTCTTT. Translating it yields CASSGTPNTEAFF.

The J gene is TRBJ1-2, the V gene TRBV27; possibly TRBD1 for D (6 bases). Per the germline V gene, CDR1 is MNHEY and CDR2 is SMNVEV (reference sequence). The V and J ends lost 5 bases and 7 bases respectively, with 17 bases between them. The CDR3 is made up of 14 amino acids. The CDR3, as DNA: TGTGCCAGCAGTCCAACCCCAGGGGCGGGTGGCTACACCTTC. The encoded protein is CASSPTPGAGGYTF.

The chain employs TRBV6-6 and TRBJ2-3, with D maybe TRBD1 (6 bases). V shed 5 bases and J shed 1 base, with 13 bases lying between them. This CDR3 contains 15 residues. In germline, CDR1 is MNHNY, CDR2 SVGAGI (reference sequence). CDR3 nucleotides: TGTGCCAGCAGTCCCCTCAGGGGAGGCACAGATACGCAGTATTTT. Amino acid sequence: CASSPLRGGTDTQYF.

The rearrangement uses TRBV3-1 (or the pseudogene TRBV3-2) and TRBJ1-6; 11 bases align to TRBD1. V gave up 1 base and J gave up 6 bases; unmatched junction bases: 5. Germline V lookup: CDR1 LGHDT, CDR2 YNNKEL (reference sequence). The CDR3 spans 17 residues. CDR3 region: CASSQGTGGVFNSPLHF. The CDR3 region has the DNA TGTGCCAGCAGCCAAGGGACAGGGGGCGTCTTTAATTCACCCCTCCACTTT.

V is TRBV7-9 and J is TRBJ1-1; no firm D call. CDR3 length: 13 residues. Germline V gene sequence: CDR1 SEHNR, CDR2 FQNEAQ (reference sequence). Trimming pared 1 base from V and 7 bases from J, leaving 10 bases between. The CDR3 bases are TGTGCCAGCAGCTTAGATCTCGGGAGTGAAGCTTTCTTT. Translated: CASSLDLGSEAFF.

This rearrangement joins TRBV4-1 to TRBJ1-6; the match to TRBD1 covers 8 bases. The germline V gene encodes CDR1 MGHRA and CDR2 YSYEKL. The CDR3 sequence is 14 residues long. The junction had 6 bases not matched to a gene; V was cut back by 7 bases and J by 7 bases. The CDR3 sequence: CASTPGGFNSPLHF. The CDR3 DNA reads TGCGCCAGCACCCCAGGGGGCTTCAATTCACCCCTCCACTTT.

This clone showed up just a few times. This chain uses TRBV7-3 with TRBJ1-6; D is perhaps TRBD1 (6 bases). This CDR3 has 14 residues. The V gene lost 2 bases and the J gene lost 7 bases, with 9 bases spanning the gap. Germline-derived CDR1 and CDR2 are SGHTA and FQGTGA. CDR3 sequence reads: CASSLDRLNSPLHF. CDR3 in DNA: TGTGCCAGCAGCTTAGACAGGCTGAATTCACCCCTCCACTTT.

This rearrangement joins TRBV5-6 to TRBJ1-1; tentatively, D is TRBD1 (6 bases). Germline CDR1 SGHDT, CDR2 YYEEEE. The CDR3 has 16 residues. V shed 2 bases and J shed 1 base, with 15 bases lying between them. Here the CDR3 reads CASSFGKSGENTEAFF. In DNA form, the CDR3 reads TGTGCCAGCAGCTTTGGCAAATCAGGGGAGAACACTGAAGCTTTCTTT.

The gene calls are TRBV5-1 and TRBJ2-2; the match to TRBD2 covers 12 bases. After removal of 4 bases from V and 4 bases from J, the junction contained 5 bases not matched to a gene. Germline V gene lookup returns CDR1 SGHRS and CDR2 YFSETQ. There are 16 residues in the CDR3. The chain's CDR3 is CASSPASGGVTGELFF. Here the CDR3 DNA reads TGCGCCAGCAGCCCCGCTAGCGGGGGGGTCACCGGGGAGCTGTTTTTT.

Notes on this clone: The sample carries other DNA sequences with the same CDR3. The chain joins TRBV7-3 to TRBJ1-1; no reliable D call. Germline V lookup: CDR1 SGHTA, CDR2 FQGTGA. V was trimmed by 3 bases and J by 1 base, leaving 6 bases between them. This CDR3 comprises 13 residues. The CDR3 sequence is CASSFGANTEAFF. The CDR3 DNA follows: TGTGCCAGCAGCTTTGGAGCGAACACTGAAGCTTTCTTT.

J is TRBJ1-3 and V is TRBV7-2; unclear D gene. This CDR3 is built from 14 residues. The V end was cut by 3 bases, the J end by 2 bases, with 8 bases between. Germline CDR1 is SGHTA and CDR2 is FQGNSA. CDR3 residues: CASSLEAAGNTIYF. DNA of the CDR3: TGTGCCAGCAGCTTGGAGGCAGCTGGAAACACCATATATTTT.

The V gene is TRBV29-1, the J gene TRBJ1-4; no firm D call. The CDR3 consists of 12 residues. The germline CDR1 and CDR2 sequences are SQVTM and ANQGSEA. Trimming pared 5 bases from V and 5 bases from J, leaving 9 bases between. The CDR3 DNA reads as TGCAGCGTTTTAGAGCTGAATGAAAAACTGTTTTTT. Residues: CSVLELNEKLFF. Combining the CDR3 with reference TRBV29-1 and TRBJ1-4 gives the whole variable domain SAVISQKPSRDICQRGTSLTIQCQVDSQVTMMFWYRQQPGQSLTLIATANQGSEATYESGFVIDKFPISRPNLTFSTLTVSNMSPEDSSIYLCSVLELNEKLFFGSGTQLSVL.

The J gene is TRBJ1-1, the V gene TRBV5-1; 7 nucleotides line up with TRBD1. CDR1 SGHRS and CDR2 YFSETQ come from the germline V gene. The CDR3 has 16 amino acids. J lost 0 bases, V lost 4 bases, and 9 bases had no gene match. The CDR3 loop is CASSTDRALMNTEAFF. DNA of the CDR3: TGCGCCAGCAGCACTGACAGGGCTCTAATGAACACTGAAGCTTTCTTT.

This rearrangement joins TRBV7-9 to TRBJ1-5, with 8 nucleotides matching TRBD1. V gave up 5 bases and J gave up 6 bases; unmatched junction bases: 9. CDR1 is SEHNR and CDR2 is FQNEAQ in the germline V gene (reference sequence). CDR3 length: 15 amino acids. CDR3 in DNA: TGTGCCAGCAGCACGGACAGGGCCCCCGGTCAGCCCCAGCATTTT. Translating it yields CASSTDRAPGQPQHF.

J is TRBJ2-4 and V is TRBV30, with 10 bases aligning to TRBD1. The CDR3 is made up of 13 amino acids. V lost 5 bases to trimming and J lost 6 bases; unmatched junction nucleotides: 4. Per the germline V gene, CDR1 is GTSNPN and CDR2 is SVGIG (reference sequence). The CDR3 bases are TGTGCCTGGGACGGGACAGGGGTAAACATTCAGTACTTC. Translating gives CAWDGTGVNIQYF.

The J gene is TRBJ1-1, the V gene TRBV3-1 (or the pseudogene TRBV3-2), with a tentative D call TRBD1 (5 bases). The germline CDR1 and CDR2 sequences are LGHDT and YNNKEL (reference sequence). CDR3 length: 13 amino acids. The ends were cut back, 1 base at V and 11 bases at J, with 14 bases in the middle. The CDR3 DNA sequence: TGTGCCAGCAGCCAAGGCAGGACAAGCGGGGCTTTCTTT. This encodes CASSQGRTSGAFF.

The rearrangement uses TRBV5-1 and TRBJ2-2; D perhaps matches TRBD2 (5 bases). In germline, CDR1 is SGHRS, CDR2 YFSETQ. The germline V and J ends were trimmed by 5 bases and 6 bases, with 17 bases remaining between them. The CDR3 is made up of 15 amino acids. The CDR3 region has the DNA TGCGCCAGCAGGCAGAACGAGGGTTCACCCGGGGAGCTGTTTTTT. Translated, it gives CASRQNEGSPGELFF.

CDR3 nucleotides: TGTGCCAGCAGCTTACCCCCCGGACAGCCGAACACTGAAGCTTTCTTT. Translation gives CASSLPPGQPNTEAFF. V gene TRBV7-9 combines with J gene TRBJ1-1; tentatively, D is TRBD1 (6 bases). The ends were cut back, 2 bases at V and 1 base at J, with 14 bases in the middle. CDR1 is SEHNR, CDR2 FQNEAQ, per germline (reference sequence). The CDR3 runs 16 residues.

This clone was recorded only once. The chain carries TRBV18 and TRBJ1-2; 7 bases agree with TRBD1. V shed 6 bases and J 0 bases; nucleotides not matched to a gene: 10. The V gene's germline CDR1 is KGHSH and CDR2 LQKENI. This CDR3 contains 16 residues. The CDR3: CASSLGGTATNYGYTF. In DNA, the CDR3 is TGTGCCAGCTCCCTTGGGGGGACAGCTACTAACTATGGCTACACCTTC.

The V gene is TRBV19, the J gene TRBJ1-3, with D possibly being TRBD1 (5 bases). V was shortened by 7 bases and J by 0 bases, with 22 bases between the two germline ends. This CDR3 has 18 residues. The V gene's germline CDR1 is LNHDA and CDR2 SQIVND (reference sequence). CDR3: CASTGTLREGTSGNTIYF. The CDR3 region has the DNA TGTGCCAGTACCGGAACCCTTAGGGAGGGGACCTCTGGAAACACCATATATTTT.

The chain has TRBV3-1 (or the pseudogene TRBV3-2) and TRBJ2-1; 9 nucleotides agree with TRBD2. Germline lookup yields CDR1 LGHDT and CDR2 YNNKEL (reference sequence). Trimming removed 4 bases from V and 4 bases from J; junction bases left unmatched: 5. CDR3 length equals 15 residues. The CDR3 protein is CASSLGGGGYNEQFF. The CDR3 DNA reads TGTGCCAGCAGCCTTGGCGGGGGGGGATACAATGAGCAGTTCTTC.

V and J are TRBV11-2 and TRBJ1-1; 8 bases map to TRBD1. The germline V gene encodes CDR1 SGHAT and CDR2 FQNNGV. Germline trimming cut 6 bases from V and 5 bases from J; bases unmatched to any gene: 8. This CDR3 comprises 14 residues. The CDR3 DNA reads TGTGCCAGCAGTTATTATACAGGGGGAACTGAAGCTTTCTTT. Translated: CASSYYTGGTEAFF.

J is TRBJ2-1 and V is TRBV10-3; TRBD1 matches at 11 bases. Germline values: CDR1 ENHRY, CDR2 SYGVKD. Trimming removed 0 bases from V and 2 bases from J; junction bases left unmatched: 6. The CDR3 loop spans 18 amino acids. The CDR3 nucleotides read TGTGCCATCAGTGAGTCTTTAGGACAGGGGGCGCCCTACAATGAGCAGTTCTTC. The encoded protein is CAISESLGQGAPYNEQFF.